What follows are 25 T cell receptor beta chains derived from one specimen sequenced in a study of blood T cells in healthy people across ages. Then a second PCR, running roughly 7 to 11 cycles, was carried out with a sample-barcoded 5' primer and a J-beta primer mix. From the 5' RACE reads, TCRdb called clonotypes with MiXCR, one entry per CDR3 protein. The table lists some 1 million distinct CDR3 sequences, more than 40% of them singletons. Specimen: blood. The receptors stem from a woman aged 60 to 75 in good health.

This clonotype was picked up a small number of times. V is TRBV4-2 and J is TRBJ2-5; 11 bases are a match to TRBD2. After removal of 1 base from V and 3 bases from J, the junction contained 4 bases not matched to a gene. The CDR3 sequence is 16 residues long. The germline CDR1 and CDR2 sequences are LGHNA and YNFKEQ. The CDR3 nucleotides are TGTGCCAGCAGCCAAGCCGGGACTAGCGGAGAAGAGACCCAGTACTTC. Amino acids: CASSQAGTSGEETQYF.

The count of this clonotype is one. CDR3: CASSFSRGGEKLFF. Written as DNA, the CDR3 is TGTGCCAGCAGCTTTAGCAGGGGCGGTGAAAAACTGTTTTTT. The gene calls are TRBV7-9 and TRBJ1-4; a possible D gene is TRBD1 (6 bases). The germline V gene has CDR1 SEHNR and CDR2 FQNEAQ (reference sequence). Trimming removed 3 bases at V and 7 bases at J, with 12 bases between. The CDR3 totals 14 residues.

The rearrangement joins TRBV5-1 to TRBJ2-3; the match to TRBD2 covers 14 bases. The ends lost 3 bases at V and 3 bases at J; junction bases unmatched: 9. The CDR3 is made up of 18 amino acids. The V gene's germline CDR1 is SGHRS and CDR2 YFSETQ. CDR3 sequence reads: CASSSGLAGAGRTDTQYF. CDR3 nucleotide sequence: TGCGCCAGCAGCTCGGGACTAGCGGGAGCGGGGCGGACAGATACGCAGTATTTT.

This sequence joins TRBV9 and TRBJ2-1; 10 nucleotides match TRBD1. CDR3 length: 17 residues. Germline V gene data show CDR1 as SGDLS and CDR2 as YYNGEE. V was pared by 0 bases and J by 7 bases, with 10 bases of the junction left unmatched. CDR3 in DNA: TGTGCCAGCAGCGTAGCCGGGAGGACAGGGGGTGGGAATGAGCAGTTCTTC. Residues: CASSVAGRTGGGNEQFF.

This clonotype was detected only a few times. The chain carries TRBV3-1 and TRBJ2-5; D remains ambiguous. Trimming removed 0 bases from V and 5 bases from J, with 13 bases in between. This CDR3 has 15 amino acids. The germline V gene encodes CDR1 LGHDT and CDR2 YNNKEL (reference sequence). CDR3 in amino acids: CASSQEQSNRETQYF. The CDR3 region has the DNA TGTGCCAGCAGCCAAGAACAATCCAACCGGGAGACCCAGTACTTC.

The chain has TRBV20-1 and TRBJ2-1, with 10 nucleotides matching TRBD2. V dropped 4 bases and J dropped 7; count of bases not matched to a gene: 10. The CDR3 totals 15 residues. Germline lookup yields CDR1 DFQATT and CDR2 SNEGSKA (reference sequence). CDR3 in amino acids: CSATASGRAGNEQFF. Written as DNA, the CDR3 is TGCAGTGCTACGGCGAGCGGGAGGGCGGGAAATGAGCAGTTCTTC.

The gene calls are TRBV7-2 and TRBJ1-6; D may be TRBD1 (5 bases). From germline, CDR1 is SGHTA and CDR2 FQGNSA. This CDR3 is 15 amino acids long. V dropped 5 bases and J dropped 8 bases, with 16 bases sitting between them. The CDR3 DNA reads TGTGCCAGCAGCGTAAGGACAATGGTTGATTCACCCCTCCACTTT. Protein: CASSVRTMVDSPLHF. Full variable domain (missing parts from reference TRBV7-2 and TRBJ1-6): GAGVSQSPSNKVTEKGKDVELRCDPISGHTALYWYRQSLGQGLEFLIYFQGNSAPDKSGLPSDRFSAERTGGSVSTLTIQRTQQEDSAVYLCASSVRTMVDSPLHFGNGTRLTVT.

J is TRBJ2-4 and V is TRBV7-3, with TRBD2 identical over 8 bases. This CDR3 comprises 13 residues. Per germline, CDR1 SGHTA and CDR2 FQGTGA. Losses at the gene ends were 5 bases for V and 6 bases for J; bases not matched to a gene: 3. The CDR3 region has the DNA TGTGCCAGCAGCCAACGGGAGGGAAACATTCAGTACTTC. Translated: CASSQREGNIQYF. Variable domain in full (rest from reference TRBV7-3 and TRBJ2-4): GAGVSQTPSNKVTEKGKYVELRCDPISGHTALYWYRQSLGQGPEFLIYFQGTGAADDSGLPNDRFFAVRPEGSVSTLKIQRTERGDSAVYLCASSQREGNIQYFGAGTRLSVL.

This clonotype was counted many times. In DNA, the CDR3 is TGCGCCAGCAGCTTGGCCGGCGGGACCAATTACAATGAGCAGTTCTTC. This codes for CASSLAGGTNYNEQFF. The chain combines TRBV5-1 with TRBJ2-1, with a weak D call TRBD2 (6 bases). The germline CDR1 and CDR2 sequences are SGHRS and YFSETQ. With 0 bases removed from V and 4 bases from J, the gap between germline ends came to 14 bases. The CDR3 consists of 16 residues. The full variable domain, with the rest looked up from reference TRBV5-1 and TRBJ2-1, is KAGVTQTPRYLIKTRGQQVTLSCSPISGHRSVSWYQQTPGQGLQFLFEYFSETQRNKGNFPGRFSGRQFSNSRSEMNVSTLELGDSALYLCASSLAGGTNYNEQFFGPGTRLTVL.

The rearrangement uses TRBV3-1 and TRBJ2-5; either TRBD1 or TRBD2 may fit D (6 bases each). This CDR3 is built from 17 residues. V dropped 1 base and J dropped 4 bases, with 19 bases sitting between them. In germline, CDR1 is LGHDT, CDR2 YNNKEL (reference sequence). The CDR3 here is CASSQVVFGGAGETQYF. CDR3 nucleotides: TGTGCCAGCAGCCAAGTCGTATTCGGGGGCGCGGGAGAGACCCAGTACTTC.

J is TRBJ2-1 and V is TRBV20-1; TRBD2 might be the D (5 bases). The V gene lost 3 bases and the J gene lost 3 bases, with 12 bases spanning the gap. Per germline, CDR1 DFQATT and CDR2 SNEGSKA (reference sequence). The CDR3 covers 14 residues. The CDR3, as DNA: TGCAGTGCTAGCAGTGGGAGTTACTACAATGAGCAGTTCTTC. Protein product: CSASSGSYYNEQFF.

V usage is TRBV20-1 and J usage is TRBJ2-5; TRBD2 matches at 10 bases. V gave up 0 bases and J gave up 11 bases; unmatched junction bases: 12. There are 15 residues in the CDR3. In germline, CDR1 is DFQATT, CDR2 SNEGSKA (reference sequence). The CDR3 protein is CSARDEASGRGAQYF. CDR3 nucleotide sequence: TGCAGTGCTAGAGATGAGGCTAGCGGGAGAGGGGCGCAGTACTTC.

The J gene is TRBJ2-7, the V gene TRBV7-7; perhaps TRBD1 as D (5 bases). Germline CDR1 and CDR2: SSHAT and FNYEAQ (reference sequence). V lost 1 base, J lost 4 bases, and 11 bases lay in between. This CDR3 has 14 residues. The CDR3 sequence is CASSLDPQGYEQYF. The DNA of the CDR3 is TGTGCCAGCAGCTTAGATCCTCAGGGATACGAGCAGTACTTC.

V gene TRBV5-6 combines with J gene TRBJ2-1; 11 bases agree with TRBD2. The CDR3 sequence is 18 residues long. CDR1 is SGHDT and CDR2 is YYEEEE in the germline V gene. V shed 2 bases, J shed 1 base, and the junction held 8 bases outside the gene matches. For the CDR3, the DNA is TGTGCCAGCAGCTTTCGGATAGCGGGAGGGCCATCCTACAATGAGCAGTTCTTC. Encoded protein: CASSFRIAGGPSYNEQFF.

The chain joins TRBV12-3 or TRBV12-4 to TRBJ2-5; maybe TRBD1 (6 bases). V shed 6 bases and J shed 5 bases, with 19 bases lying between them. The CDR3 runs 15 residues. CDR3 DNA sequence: TGTGCCAGCAGCAAGTATCAGGGGAATCGGGAGACCCAGTACTTC. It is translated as CASSKYQGNRETQYF.

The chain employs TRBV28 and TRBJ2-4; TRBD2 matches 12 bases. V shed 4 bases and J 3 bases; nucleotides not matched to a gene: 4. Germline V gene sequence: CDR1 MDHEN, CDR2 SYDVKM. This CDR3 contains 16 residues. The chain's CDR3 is CASSSWTSGVKNIQYF. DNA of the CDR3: TGTGCCAGCAGTTCATGGACTAGCGGGGTCAAAAACATTCAGTACTTC.

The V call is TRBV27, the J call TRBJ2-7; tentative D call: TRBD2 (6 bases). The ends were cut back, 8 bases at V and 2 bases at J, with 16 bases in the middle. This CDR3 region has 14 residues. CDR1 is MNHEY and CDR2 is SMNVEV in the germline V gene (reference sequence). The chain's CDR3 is CASPLAGLPYEQYF. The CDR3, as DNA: TGTGCCAGCCCTTTGGCAGGACTACCCTACGAGCAGTACTTC.

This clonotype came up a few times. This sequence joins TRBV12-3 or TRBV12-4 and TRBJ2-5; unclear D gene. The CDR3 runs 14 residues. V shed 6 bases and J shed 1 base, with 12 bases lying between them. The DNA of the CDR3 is TGTGCCAGCAGGCCCTCACTCTCCCAAGAGACCCAGTACTTC. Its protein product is CASRPSLSQETQYF.

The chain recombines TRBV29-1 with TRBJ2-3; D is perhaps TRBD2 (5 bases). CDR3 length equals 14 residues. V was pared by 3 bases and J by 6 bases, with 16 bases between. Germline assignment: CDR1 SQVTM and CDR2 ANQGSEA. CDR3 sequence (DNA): TGCAGCGTTGATCCCGCGCTAGCAAACGATACGCAGTATTTT. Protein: CSVDPALANDTQYF.

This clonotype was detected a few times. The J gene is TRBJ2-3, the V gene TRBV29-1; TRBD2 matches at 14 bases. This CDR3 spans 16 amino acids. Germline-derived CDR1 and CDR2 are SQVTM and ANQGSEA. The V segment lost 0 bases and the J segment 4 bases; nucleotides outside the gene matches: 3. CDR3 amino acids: CSVEDRTSGRSDTQYF. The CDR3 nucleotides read TGCAGCGTTGAAGACCGGACTAGCGGGAGGTCAGATACGCAGTATTTT.

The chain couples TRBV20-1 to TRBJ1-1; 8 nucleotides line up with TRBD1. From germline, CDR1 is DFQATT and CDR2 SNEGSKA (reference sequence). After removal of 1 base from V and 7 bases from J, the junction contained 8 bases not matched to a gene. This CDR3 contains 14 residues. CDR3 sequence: CSARARTGLFEAFF. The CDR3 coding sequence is TGCAGTGCTAGAGCCCGGACAGGGCTGTTTGAAGCTTTCTTT.

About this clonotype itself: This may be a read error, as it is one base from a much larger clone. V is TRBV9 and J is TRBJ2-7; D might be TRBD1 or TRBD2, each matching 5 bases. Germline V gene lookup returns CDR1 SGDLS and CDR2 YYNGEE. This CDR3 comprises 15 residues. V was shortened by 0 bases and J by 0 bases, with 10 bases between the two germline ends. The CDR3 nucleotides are TGTGCCAGCAGCGTAGGAGGGACGGGCTCCTACGAGCAGTACTTC. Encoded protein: CASSVGGTGSYEQYF.

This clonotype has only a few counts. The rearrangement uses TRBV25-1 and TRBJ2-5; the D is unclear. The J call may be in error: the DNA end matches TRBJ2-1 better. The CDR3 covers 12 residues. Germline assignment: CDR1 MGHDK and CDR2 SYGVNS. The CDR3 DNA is TGTGCCAGCAGTGAATCGGAAGAGACCCAGTTCTTC. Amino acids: CASSESEETQFF.

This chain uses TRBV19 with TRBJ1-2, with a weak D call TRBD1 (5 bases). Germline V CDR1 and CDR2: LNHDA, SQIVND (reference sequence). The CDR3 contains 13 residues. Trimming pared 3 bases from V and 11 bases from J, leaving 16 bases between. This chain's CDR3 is CASSIRADTEYTF. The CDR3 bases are TGTGCCAGTAGTATTCGGGCGGACACCGAGTACACCTTC. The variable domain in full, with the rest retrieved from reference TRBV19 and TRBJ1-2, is DGGITQSPKYLFRKEGQNVTLSCEQNLNHDAMYWYRQDPGQGLRLIYYSQIVNDFQKGDIAEGYSVSREKKESFPLTVTSAQKNPTAFYLCASSIRADTEYTFGSGTRLTVV.

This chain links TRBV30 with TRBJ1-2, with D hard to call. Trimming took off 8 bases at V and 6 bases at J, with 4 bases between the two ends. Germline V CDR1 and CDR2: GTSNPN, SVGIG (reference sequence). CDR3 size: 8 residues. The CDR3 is CAGNGYTF. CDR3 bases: TGTGCCGGGAATGGCTACACCTTC.